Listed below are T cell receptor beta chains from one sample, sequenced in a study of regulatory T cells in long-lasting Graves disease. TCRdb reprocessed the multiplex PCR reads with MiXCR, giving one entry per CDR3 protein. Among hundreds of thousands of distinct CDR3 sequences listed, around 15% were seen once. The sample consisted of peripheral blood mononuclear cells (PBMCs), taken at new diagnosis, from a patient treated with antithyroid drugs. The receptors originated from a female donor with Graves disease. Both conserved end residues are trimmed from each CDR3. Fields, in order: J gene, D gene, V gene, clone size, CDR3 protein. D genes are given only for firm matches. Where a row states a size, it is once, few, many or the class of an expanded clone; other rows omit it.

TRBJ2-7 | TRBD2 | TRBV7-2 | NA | ASSRTSGDPNEQY
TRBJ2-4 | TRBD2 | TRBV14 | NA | ASSQGPGGGKNIQY
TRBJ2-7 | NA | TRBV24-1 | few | ATISEQY
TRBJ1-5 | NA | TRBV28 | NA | ASSESGEGQPQH
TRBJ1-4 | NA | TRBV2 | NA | ASRRVNEKLF
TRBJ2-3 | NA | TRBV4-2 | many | ASAPSGTDTQY
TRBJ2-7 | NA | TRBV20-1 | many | SASGPAFVLEQY
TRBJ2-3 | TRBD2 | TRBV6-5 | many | ASSSGLARRTLSTDTQY
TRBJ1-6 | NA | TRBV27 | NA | ASSSNGWRRDSPLH
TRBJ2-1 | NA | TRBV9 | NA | ASSAPWDRNEQF
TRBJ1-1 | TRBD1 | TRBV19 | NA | ASSITGALGSEAF
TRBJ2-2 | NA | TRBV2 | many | ASRAGIYTGELF
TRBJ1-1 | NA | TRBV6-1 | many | ASSEALGITEAF
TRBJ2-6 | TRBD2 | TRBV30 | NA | AWRGEGMSSGANVLT
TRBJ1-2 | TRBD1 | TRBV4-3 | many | ASSQDGTGDNYGYT
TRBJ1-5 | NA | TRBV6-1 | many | ALPPGRGTMLSNQPQH
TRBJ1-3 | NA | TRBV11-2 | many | ASSLVRQGNTIY
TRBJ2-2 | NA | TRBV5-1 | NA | ASSLAPGPGTGELF
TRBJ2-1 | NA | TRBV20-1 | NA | SAPLRLGYEQF
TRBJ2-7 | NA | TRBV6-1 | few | AGSPLSEGYEQY
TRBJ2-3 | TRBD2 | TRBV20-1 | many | SARVWGGVTDTQY
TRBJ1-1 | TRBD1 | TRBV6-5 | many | ASRYGTDSEAF
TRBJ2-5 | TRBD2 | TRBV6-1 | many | ASSEGLAGAQY
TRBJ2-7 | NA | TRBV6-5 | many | ASSSLQGLHYEQY
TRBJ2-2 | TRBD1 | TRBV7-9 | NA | ASSATGGHTGELF
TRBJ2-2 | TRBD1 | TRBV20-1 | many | SASFQGVVTGELF
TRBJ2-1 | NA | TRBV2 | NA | AVNRGATYNEQF
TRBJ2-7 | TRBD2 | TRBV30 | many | AWSVGTSGDEQY
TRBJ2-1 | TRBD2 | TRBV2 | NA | ASINLAGDPVEQF
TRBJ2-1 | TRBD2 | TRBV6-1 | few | ASSGGLAHEQF
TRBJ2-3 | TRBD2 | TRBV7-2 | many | ASSLAALAGNTDTQY
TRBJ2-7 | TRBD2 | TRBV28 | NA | ASSRQASGGVAYEQY
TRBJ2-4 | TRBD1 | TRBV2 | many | ASSGQGNIQY
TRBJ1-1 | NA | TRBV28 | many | ASRSTGDTEAF
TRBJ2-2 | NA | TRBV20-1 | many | SAKPRSYTGELF
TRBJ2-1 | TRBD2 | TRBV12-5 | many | ASGSLSGTSQF
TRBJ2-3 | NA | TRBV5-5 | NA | ASSGRQVTVDTQY
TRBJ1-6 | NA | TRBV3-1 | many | ASSPSDNSPLH
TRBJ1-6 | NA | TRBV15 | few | ATSRGGDSPLH
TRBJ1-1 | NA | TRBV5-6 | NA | ASSLGTGWNTEAF
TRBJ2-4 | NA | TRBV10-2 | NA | ASGPGRAKNIQY
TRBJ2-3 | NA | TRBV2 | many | ASSYIARRTDTQY
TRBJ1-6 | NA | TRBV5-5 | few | ASSRVGGNSPLH
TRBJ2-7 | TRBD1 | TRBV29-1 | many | SVEDPYSAPDRLGEQY
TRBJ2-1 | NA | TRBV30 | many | AWSTVREQF
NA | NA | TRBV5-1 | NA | ASSLSKGTSWETQY
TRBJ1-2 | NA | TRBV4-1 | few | ASSQVRGDGYT
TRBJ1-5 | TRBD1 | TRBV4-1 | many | ASSQGQGSNQPQH
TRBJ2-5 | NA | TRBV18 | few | ASSPPSRGRETQY
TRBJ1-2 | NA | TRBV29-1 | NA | SVGGTEYNYGYT
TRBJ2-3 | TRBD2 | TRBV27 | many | ASSSNLAGGHASTDTQY
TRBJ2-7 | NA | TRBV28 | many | ASSRAAGTTYEQY
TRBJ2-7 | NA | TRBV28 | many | ASYGYTSYEQY
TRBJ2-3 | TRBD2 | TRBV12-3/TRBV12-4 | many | ASRGREAAQY
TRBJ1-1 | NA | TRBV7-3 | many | ASSSSGTTAF
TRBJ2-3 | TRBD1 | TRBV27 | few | ASSIDRGGTDTQY
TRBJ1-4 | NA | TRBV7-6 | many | ASSLTGKGEKLF